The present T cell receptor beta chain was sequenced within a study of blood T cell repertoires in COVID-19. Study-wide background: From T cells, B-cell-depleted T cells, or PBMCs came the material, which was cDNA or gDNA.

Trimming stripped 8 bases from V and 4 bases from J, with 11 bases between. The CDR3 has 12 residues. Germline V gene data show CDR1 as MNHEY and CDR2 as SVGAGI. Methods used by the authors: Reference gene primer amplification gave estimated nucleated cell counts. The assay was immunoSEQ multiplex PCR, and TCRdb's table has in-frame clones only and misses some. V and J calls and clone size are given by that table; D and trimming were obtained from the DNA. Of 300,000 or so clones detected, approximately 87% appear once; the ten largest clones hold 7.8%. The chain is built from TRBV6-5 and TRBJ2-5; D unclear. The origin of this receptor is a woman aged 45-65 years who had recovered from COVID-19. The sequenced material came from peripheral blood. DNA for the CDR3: TGTGCCAGCCGAGTAGCTGGAGAGACCCAGTACTTC. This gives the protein CASRVAGETQYF.